Included here is one T cell receptor (beta chain) sequence, with context. These data belong to a study of shared clonotypes between healthy human individuals. Germline CDR1 and CDR2: SGHAT and FQNNGV. V was clipped by 5 bases and J by 7 bases; unmatched bases: 6. The CDR3 totals 15 residues. Measured with immunoSEQ multiplex PCR; TCRdb has only the in-frame clones, and not every one. The sample records about 960,000 clones, 60% to 85% being singletons. Input material: memory CD4+ T cells sorted from blood. Described subset: CD45RA-negative fraction. This TCR came from a man aged 18-30 years in good health. The V gene is TRBV11-2, the J gene TRBJ2-2, with 11 bases fitting TRBD2. CDR3 residues: CASSPTSGRIGELFF. The DNA of the CDR3 is TGTGCCAGCAGCCCTACTAGCGGGAGAATCGGGGAGCTGTTTTTT.